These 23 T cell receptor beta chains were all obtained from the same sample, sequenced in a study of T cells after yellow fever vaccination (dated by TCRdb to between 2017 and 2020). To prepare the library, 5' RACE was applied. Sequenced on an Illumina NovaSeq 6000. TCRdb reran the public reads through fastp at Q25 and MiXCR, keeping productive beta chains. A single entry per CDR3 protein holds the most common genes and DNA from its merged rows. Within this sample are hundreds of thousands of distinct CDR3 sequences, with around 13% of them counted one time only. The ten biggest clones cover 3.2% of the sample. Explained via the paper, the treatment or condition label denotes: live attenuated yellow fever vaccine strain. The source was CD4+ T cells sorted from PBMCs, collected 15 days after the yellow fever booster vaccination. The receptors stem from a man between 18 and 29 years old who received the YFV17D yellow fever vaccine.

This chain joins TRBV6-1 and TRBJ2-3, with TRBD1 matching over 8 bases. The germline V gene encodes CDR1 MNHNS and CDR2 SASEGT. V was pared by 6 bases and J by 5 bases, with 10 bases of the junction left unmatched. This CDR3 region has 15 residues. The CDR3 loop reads CASRGSGGRGDTQYF. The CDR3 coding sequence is TGTGCCAGCAGAGGATCAGGGGGCCGGGGAGATACGCAGTATTTT.

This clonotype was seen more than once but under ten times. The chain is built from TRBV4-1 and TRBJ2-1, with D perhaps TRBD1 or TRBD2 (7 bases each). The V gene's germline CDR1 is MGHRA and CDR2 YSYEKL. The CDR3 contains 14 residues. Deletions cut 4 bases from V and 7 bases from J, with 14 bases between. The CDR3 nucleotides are TGCGCCAGCAGCCCAGGGGGGGCGCAAAATGAGCAGTTCTTC. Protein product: CASSPGGAQNEQFF.

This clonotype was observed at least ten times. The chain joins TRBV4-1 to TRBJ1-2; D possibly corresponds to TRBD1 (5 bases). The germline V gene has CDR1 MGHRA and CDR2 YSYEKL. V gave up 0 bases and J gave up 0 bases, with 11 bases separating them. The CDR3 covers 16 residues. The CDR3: CASSQDPQAANYGYTF. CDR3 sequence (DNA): TGCGCCAGCAGCCAAGATCCACAGGCCGCTAACTATGGCTACACCTTC.

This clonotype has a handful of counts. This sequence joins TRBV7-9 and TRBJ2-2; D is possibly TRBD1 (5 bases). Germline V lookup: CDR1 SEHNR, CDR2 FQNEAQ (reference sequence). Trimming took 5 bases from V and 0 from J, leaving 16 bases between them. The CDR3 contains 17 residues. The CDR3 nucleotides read TGTGCCAGCAGCCCCCCGTTCTGGACAACGAACACCGGGGAGCTGTTTTTT. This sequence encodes CASSPPFWTTNTGELFF.

The CDR3 reads CASSLGQGEDWQYV. DNA of the CDR3: TGTGCCAGCAGCTTGGGGCAGGGGGAAGACTGGCAGTACGTC. The chain has TRBV5-6 and TRBJ2-7, with 7 positions matching TRBD1. The CDR3 has 14 amino acids. The V gene's germline CDR1 is SGHDT and CDR2 YYEEEE. J lost 9 bases, V lost 0 bases, and 9 bases had no gene match.

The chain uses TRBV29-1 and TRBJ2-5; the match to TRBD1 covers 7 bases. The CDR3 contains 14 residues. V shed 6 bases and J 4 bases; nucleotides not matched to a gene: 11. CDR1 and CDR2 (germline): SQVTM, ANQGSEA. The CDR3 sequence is CSVSTGSRGETQYF. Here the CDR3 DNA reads TGCAGCGTCTCGACAGGGTCCAGGGGAGAGACCCAGTACTTC.

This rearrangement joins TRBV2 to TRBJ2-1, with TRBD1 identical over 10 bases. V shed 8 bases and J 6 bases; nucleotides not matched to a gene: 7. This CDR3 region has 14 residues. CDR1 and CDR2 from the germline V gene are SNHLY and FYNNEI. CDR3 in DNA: TGTGCCAGCGGTGGACAGGGGGGGAGCAATGAGCAGTTCTTC. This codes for CASGGQGGSNEQFF.

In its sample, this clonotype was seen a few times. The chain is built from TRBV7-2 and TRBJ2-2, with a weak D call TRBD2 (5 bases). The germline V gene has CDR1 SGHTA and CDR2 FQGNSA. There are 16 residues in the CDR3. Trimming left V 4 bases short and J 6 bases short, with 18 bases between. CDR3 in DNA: TGTGCCAGCAGCTCCGGACGTGGAGGTTTAGCCGGGGAGCTGTTTTTT. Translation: CASSSGRGGLAGELFF. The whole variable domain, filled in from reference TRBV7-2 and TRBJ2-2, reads GAGVSQSPSNKVTEKGKDVELRCDPISGHTALYWYRQSLGQGLEFLIYFQGNSAPDKSGLPSDRFSAERTGGSVSTLTIQRTQQEDSAVYLCASSSGRGGLAGELFFGEGSRLTVL.

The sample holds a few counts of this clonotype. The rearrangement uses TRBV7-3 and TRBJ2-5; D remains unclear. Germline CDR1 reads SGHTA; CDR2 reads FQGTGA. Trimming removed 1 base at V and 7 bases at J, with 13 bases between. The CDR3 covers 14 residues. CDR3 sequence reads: CASSLIPRTGTQYF. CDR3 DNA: TGTGCCAGCAGCTTAATCCCCCGTACGGGGACCCAGTACTTC. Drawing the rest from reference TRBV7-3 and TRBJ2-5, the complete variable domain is GAGVSQTPSNKVTEKGKYVELRCDPISGHTALYWYRQSLGQGPEFLIYFQGTGAADDSGLPNDRFFAVRPEGSVSTLKIQRTERGDSAVYLCASSLIPRTGTQYFGPGTRLLVL.

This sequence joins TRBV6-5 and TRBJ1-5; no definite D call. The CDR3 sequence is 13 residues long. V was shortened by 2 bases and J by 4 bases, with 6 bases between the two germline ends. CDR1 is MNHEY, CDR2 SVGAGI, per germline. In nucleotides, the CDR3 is TGTGCCAGCAGTTACAATCCGAATCAGCCCCAGCATTTT. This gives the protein CASSYNPNQPQHF.

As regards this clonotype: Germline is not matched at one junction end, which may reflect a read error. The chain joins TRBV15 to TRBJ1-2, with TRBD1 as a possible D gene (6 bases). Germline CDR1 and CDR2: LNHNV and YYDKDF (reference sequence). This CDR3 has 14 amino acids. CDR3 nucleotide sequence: TGTGCCACCAGAAGAGGAACAGGGATAAGTGGCTACACCTTC. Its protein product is CATRRGTGISGYTF.

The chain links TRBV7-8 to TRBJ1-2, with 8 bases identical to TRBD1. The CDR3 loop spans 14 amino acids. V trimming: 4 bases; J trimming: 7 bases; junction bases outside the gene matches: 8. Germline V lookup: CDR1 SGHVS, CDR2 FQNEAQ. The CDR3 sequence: CASSSRQGMGGYTF. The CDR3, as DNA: TGTGCCAGCAGCTCCCGACAGGGGATGGGTGGCTACACCTTC.

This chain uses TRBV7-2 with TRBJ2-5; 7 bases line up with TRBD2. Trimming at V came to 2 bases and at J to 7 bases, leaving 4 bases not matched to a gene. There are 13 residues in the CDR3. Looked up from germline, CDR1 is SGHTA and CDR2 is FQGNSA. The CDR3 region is CASSLSGDPTQYF. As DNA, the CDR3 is TGTGCCAGCAGCTTAAGCGGGGACCCGACCCAGTACTTC.

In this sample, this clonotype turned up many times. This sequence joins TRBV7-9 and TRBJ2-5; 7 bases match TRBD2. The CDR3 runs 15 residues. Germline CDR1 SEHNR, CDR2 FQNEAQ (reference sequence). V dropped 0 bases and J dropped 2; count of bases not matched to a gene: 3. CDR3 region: CASSLASSGQETQYF. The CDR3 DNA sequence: TGTGCCAGCAGCTTAGCGTCTAGCGGTCAAGAGACCCAGTACTTC. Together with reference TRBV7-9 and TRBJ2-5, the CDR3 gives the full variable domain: DTGVSQNPRHKITKRGQNVTFRCDPISEHNRLYWYRQTLGQGPEFLTYFQNEAQLEKSRLLSDRFSAERPKGSFSTLEIQRTEQGDSAMYLCASSLASSGQETQYFGPGTRLLVL.

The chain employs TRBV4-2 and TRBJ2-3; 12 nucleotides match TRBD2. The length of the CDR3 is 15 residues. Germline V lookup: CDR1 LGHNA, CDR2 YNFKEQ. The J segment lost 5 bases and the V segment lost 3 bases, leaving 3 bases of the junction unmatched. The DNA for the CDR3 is TGTGCCAGCAGCCAGACTAGCGGGGGTGGAGATACGCAGTATTTT. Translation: CASSQTSGGGDTQYF.

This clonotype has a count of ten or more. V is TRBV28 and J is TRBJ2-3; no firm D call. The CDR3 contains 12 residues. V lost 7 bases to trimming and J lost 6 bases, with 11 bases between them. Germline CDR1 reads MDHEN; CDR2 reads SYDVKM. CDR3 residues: CASTSTRDTQYF. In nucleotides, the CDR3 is TGTGCCAGCACCTCAACCAGGGATACGCAGTATTTT. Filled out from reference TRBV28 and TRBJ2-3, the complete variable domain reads DVKVTQSSRYLVKRTGEKVFLECVQDMDHENMFWYRQDPGLGLRLIYFSYDVKMKEKGDIPEGYSVSREKKERFSLILESASTNQTSMYLCASTSTRDTQYFGPGTRLTVL.

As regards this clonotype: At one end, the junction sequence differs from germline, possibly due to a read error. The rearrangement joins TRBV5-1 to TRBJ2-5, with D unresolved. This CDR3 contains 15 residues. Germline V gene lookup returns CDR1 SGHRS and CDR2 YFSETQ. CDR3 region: CASRLVFEQTETQYF. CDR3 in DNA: TGCGCCAGCAGGTTGGTGTTCGAACAGACAGAGACCCAGTACTTC.

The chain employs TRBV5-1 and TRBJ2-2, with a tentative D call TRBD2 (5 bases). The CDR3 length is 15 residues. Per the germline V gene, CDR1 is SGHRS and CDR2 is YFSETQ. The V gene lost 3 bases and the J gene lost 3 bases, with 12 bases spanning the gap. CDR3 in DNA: TGCGCCAGCAGCTCCGACGGACTGGACACCGGGGAGCTGTTTTTT. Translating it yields CASSSDGLDTGELFF.

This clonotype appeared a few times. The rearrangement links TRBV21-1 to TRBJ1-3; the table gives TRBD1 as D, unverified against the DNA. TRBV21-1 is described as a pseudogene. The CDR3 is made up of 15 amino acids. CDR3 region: CASSKGGHRGNTIYF. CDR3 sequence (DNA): TGTGCCAGCAGCAAAGGGGGACATAGAGGAAACACCATATATTTT.

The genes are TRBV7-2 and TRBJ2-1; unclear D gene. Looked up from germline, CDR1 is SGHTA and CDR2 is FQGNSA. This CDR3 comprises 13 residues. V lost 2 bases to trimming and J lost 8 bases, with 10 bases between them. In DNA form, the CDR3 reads TGTGCCAGCAGCTTATTGGTGATCCATGAGCAGTTCTTC. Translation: CASSLLVIHEQFF.

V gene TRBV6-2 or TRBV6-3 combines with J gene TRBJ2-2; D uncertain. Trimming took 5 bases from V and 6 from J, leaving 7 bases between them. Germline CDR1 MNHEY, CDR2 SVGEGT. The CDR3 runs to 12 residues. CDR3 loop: CASSGYAGELFF. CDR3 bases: TGTGCCAGCAGTGGGTACGCCGGGGAGCTGTTTTTT.

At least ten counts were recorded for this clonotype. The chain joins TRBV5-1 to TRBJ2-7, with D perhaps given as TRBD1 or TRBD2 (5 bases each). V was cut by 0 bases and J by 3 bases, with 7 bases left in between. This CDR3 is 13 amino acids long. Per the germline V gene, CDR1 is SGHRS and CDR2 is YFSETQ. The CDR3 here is CASSLGGGYEQYV. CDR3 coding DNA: TGCGCCAGCAGCTTGGGTGGGGGCTACGAGCAGTACGTC.

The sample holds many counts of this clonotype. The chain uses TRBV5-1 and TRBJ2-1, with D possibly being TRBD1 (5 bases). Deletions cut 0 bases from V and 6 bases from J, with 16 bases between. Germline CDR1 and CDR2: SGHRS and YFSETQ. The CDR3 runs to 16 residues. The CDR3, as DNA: TGCGCCAGCAGCTTGGCCGCGGCAGGGAAAGGCAATGAGCAGTTCTTC. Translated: CASSLAAAGKGNEQFF.